This T cell receptor (beta chain) was profiled in a study of technical replicates of blood from several donors. Clones were read by immunoSEQ multiplex PCR, and TCRdb kept only the in-frame ones, dropping some. The table includes about 61,000 clones, more than 70% detected once. The source of this sequence is a human donor in good health. Some clones in this sample may be carry-over from other donors' samples. The material sequenced was PBMCs.

CDR3 sequence (DNA): TGCGCCAGCGGCCCCGGGACAGAGAACACTGAAGCTTTCTTT. Amino acids: CASGPGTENTEAFF. This chain uses TRBV5-1 with TRBJ1-1; 7 bases are shared with TRBD1. Germline V CDR1 and CDR2: SGHRS, YFSETQ. CDR3 size: 14 residues. V lost 7 bases and J lost 1; bases outside the gene matches: 7.